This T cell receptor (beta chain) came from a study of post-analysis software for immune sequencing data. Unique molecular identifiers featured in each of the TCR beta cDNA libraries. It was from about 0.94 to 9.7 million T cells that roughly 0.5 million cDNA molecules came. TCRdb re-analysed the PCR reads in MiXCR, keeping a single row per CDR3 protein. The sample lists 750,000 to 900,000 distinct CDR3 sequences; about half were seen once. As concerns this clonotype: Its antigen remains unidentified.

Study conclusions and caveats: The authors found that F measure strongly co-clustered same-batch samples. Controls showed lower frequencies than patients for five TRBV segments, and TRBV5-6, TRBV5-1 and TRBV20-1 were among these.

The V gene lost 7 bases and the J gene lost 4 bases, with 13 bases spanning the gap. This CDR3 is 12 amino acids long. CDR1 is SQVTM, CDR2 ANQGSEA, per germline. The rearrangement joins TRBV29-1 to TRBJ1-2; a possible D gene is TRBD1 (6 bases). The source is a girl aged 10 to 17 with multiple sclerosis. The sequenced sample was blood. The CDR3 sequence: CSADGQPYGYTF. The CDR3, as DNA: TGCAGCGCAGACGGACAGCCCTATGGCTACACCTTC.